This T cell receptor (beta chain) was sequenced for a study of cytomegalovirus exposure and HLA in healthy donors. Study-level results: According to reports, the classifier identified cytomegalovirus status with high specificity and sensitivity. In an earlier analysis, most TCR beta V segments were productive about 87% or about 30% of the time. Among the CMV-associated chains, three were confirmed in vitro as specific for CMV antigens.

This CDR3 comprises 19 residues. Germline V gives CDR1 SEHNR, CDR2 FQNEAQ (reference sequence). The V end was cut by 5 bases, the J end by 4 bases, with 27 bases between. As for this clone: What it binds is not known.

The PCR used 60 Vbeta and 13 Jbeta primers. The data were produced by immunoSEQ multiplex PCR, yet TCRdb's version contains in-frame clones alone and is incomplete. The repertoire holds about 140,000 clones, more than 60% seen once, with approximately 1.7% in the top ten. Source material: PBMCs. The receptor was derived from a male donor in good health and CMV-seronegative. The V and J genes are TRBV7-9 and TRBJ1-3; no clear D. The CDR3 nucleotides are TGTGCCAGCAGCCCCCCCCTGGGATCCCAGAGGCCGGGGGGAAACACCATATATTTT. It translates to CASSPPLGSQRPGGNTIYF.